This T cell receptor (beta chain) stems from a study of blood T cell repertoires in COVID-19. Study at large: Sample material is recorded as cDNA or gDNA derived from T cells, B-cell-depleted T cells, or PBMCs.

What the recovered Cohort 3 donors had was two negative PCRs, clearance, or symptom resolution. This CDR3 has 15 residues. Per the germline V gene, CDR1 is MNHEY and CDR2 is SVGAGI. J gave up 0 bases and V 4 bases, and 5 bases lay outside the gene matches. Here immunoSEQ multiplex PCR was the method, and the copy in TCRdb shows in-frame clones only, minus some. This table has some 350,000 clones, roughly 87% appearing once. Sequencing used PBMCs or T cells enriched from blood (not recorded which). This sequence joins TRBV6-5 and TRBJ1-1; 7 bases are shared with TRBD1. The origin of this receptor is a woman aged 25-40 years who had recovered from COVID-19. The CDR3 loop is CASSSQGTVNTEAFF. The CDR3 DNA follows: TGTGCCAGCAGTTCCCAGGGGACAGTGAACACTGAAGCTTTCTTT.